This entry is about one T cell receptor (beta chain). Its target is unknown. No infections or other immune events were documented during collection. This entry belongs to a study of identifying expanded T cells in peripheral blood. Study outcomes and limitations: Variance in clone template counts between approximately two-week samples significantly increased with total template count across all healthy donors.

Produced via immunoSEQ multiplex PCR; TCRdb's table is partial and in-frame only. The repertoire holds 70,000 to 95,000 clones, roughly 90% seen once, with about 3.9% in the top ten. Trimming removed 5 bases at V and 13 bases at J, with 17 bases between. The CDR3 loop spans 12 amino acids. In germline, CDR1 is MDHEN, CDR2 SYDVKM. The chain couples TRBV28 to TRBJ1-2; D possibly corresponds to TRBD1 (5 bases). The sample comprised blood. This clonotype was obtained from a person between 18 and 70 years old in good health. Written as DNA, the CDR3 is TGTGCCAGCAGTCCATCCCGGGACCGCCGCACCTTC. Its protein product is CASSPSRDRRTF.